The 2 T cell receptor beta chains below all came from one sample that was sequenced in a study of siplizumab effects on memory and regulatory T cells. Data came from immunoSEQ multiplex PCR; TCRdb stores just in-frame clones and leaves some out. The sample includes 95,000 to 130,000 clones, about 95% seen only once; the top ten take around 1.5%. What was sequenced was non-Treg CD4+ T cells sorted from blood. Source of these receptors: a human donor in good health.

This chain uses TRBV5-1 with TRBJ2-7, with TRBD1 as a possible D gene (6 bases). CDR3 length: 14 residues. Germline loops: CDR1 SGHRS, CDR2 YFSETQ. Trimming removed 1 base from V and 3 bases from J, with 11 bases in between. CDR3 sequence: CASSLFGGSYEQYF. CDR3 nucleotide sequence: TGCGCCAGCAGCTTGTTTGGGGGCAGCTACGAGCAGTACTTC.

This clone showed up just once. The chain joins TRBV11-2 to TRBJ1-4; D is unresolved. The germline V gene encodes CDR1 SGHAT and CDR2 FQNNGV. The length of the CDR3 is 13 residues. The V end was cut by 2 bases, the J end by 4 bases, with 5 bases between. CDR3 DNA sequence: TGTGCCAGCAGCTTAAGACTTAATGAAAAACTGTTTTTT. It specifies CASSLRLNEKLFF.